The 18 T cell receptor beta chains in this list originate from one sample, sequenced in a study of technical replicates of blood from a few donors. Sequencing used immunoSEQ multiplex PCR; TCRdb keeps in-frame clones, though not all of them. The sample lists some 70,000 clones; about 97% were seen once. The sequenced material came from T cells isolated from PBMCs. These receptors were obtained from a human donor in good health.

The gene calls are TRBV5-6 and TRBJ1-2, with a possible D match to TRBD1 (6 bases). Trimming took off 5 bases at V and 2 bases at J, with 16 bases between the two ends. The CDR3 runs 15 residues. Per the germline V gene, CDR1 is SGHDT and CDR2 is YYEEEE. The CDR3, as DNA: TGTGCCAGCAGTCGCAGGGGCGAACTGAACTATGGCTACACCTTC. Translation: CASSRRGELNYGYTF.

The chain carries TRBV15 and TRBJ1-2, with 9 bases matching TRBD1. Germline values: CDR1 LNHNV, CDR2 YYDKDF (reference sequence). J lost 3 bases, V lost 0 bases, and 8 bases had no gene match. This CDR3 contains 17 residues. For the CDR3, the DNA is TGTGCCACCAGCAGAGACCTAGACAGGGGGAGTTACTATGGCTACACCTTC. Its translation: CATSRDLDRGSYYGYTF.

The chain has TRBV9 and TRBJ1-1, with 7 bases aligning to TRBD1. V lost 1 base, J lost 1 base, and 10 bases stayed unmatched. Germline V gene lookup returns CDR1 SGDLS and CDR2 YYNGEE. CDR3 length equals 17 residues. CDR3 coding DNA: TGTGCCAGCAGCGTATATTCTACGGGACAGAGGAACACTGAAGCTTTCTTT. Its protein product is CASSVYSTGQRNTEAFF.

The CDR3 here is CASSDRQSSQPQHF. The CDR3 DNA reads as TGTGCCAGCAGCGATCGACAGTCCAGTCAGCCCCAGCATTTT. The chain recombines TRBV7-2 with TRBJ1-5, with D tentatively TRBD1 (5 bases). The CDR3 length is 14 residues. Germline values: CDR1 SGHTA, CDR2 FQGNSA. V was trimmed by 5 bases and J by 6 bases, leaving 14 bases between them.

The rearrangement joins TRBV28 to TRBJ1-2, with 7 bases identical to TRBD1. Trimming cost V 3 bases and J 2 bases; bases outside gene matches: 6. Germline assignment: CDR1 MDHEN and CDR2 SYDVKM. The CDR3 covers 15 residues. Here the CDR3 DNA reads TGTGCCAGCAGTTTTCCCCGGACAGGCAACTATGGCTACACCTTC. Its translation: CASSFPRTGNYGYTF.

CDR3 loop: CASSTGGTSYTF. For the CDR3, the DNA is TGTGCCAGCAGTACAGGGGGCACGAGCTACACCTTC. The chain uses TRBV14 and TRBJ1-2; 9 nucleotides agree with TRBD1. Looked up from germline, CDR1 is SGHDN and CDR2 is FVKESK. The CDR3 is made up of 12 amino acids. With 6 bases clipped from V and 9 bases from J, the junction kept 5 bases outside the gene matches.

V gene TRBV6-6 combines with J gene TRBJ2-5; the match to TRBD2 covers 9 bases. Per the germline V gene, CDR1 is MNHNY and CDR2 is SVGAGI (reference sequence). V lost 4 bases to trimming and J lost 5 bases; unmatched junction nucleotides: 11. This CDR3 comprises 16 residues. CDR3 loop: CASSSARREGTETQYF. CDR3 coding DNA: TGTGCCAGCAGTTCCGCCCGGCGGGAGGGGACGGAGACCCAGTACTTC.

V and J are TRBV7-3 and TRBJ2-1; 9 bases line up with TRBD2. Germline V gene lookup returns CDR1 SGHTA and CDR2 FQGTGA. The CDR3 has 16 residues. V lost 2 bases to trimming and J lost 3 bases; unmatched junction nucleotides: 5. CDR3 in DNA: TGTGCCAGCAGCTTATTAGGCGGGAGGGGCTACAATGAGCAGTTCTTC. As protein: CASSLLGGRGYNEQFF.

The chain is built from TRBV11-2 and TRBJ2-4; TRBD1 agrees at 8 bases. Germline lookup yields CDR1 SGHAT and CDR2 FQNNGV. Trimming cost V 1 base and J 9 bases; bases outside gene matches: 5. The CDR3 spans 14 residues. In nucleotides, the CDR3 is TGTGCCAGCAGCTTAGCGCGGACAGGGAGCATTCAGTACTTC. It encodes CASSLARTGSIQYF. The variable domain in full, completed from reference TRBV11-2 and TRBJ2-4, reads EAGVAQSPRYKIIEKRQSVAFWCNPISGHATLYWYQQILGQGPKLLIQFQNNGVVDDSQLPKDRFSAERLKGVDSTLKIQPAKLEDSAVYLCASSLARTGSIQYFGAGTRLSVL.

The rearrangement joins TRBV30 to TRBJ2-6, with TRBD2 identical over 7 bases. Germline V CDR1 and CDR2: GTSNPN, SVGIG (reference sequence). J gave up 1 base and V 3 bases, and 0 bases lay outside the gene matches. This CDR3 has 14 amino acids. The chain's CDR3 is CAWRGGSGANVLTF. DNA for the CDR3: TGTGCCTGGAGGGGAGGGTCTGGGGCCAACGTCCTGACTTTC.

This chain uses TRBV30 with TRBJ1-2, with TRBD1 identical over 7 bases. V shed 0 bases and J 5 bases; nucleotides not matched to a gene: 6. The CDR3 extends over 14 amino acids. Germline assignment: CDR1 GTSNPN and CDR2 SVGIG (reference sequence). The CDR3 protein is CAWSVEGARYGYTF. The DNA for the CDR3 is TGTGCCTGGAGTGTAGAGGGGGCGCGGTATGGCTACACCTTC.

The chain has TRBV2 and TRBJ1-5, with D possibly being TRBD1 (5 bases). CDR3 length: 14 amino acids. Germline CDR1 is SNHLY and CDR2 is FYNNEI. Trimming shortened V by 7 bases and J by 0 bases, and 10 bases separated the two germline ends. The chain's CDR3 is CASNRGGSNQPQHF. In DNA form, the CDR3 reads TGTGCCAGCAACCGGGGGGGTAGCAATCAGCCCCAGCATTTT.

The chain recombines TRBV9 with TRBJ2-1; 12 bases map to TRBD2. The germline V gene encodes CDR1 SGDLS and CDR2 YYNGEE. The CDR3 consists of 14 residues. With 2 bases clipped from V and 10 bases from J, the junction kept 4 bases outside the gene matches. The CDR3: CASSVGLAGYEQFF. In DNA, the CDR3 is TGTGCCAGCAGCGTGGGACTAGCGGGTTACGAGCAGTTCTTC.

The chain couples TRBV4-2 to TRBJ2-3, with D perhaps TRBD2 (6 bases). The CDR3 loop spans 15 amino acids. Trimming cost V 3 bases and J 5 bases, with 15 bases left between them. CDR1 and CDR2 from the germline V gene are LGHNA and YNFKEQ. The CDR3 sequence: CASSHSVGEEDTQYF. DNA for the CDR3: TGTGCCAGCAGCCACTCAGTCGGGGAGGAAGATACGCAGTATTTT.

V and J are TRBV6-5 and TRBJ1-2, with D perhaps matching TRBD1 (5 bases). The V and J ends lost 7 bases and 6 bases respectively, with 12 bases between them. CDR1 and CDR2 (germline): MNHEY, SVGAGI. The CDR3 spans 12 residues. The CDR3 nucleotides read TGTGCCAGCACGCAGGGTCGTGATGGCTACACCTTC. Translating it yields CASTQGRDGYTF.

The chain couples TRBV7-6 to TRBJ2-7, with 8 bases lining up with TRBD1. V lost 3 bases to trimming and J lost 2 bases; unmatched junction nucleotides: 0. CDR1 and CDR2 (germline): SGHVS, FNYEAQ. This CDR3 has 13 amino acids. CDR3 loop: CASSLTGAYEQYF. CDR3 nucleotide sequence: TGTGCCAGCAGCTTGACAGGGGCCTACGAGCAGTACTTC.

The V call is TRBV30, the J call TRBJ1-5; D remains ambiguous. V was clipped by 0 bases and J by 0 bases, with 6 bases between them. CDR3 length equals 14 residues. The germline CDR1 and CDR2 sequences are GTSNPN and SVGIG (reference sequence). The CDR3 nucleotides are TGTGCCTGGAGTGTAGTCAGTAGCAATCAGCCCCAGCATTTT. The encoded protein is CAWSVVSSNQPQHF.

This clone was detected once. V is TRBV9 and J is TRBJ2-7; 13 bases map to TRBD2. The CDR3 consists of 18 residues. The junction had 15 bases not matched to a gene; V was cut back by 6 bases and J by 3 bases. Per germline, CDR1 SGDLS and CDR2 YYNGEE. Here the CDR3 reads CASTPGLAGEFFSYEQYF. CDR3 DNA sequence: TGTGCCAGCACCCCCGGACTAGCGGGAGAGTTTTTTAGCTACGAGCAGTACTTC.